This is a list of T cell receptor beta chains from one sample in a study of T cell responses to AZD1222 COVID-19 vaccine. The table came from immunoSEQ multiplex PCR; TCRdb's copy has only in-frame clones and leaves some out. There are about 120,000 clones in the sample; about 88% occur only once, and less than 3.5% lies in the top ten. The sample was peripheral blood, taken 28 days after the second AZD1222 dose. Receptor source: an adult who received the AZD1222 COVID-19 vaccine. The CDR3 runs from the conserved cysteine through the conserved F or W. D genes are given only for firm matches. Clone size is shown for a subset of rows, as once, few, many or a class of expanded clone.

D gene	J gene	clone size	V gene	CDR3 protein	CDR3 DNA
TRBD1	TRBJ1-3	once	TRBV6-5	CASTRTGNSGNTIYF	TGTGCCAGCACTCGGACAGGGAATAGCGGAAACACCATATATTTT
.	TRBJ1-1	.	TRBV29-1	CSAQEGDTEAFF	TGCAGCGCACAGGAGGGGGACACTGAAGCTTTCTTT
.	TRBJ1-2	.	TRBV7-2	CASTSGKGAIYGYTF	TGTGCCAGCACCTCGGGAAAGGGCGCGATCTATGGCTACACCTTC
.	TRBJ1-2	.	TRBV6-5	CASNSNYGYTF	TGTGCCAGCAACAGTAACTATGGCTACACCTTC
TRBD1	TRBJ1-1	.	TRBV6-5	CASAGQGLTEAFF	TGTGCCAGCGCTGGACAGGGTCTAACTGAAGCTTTCTTT
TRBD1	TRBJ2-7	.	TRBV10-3	CAICRDRGRYEQYF	TGTGCCATCTGCCGGGACAGGGGGCGATACGAGCAGTACTTC
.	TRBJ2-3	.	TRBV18	CASSPRDTQSTDTQYF	TGTGCCAGCTCACCCCGAGACACGCAAAGCACAGATACGCAGTATTTT
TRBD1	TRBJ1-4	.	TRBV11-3	CASSPTGDEKLFF	TGTGCCAGCAGTCCAACAGGGGATGAAAAACTGTTTTTT
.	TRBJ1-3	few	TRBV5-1	CASSLGSSSGNTIYF	TGCGCCAGCAGCTTGGGGTCCTCCTCTGGAAACACCATATATTTT
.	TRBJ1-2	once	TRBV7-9	CASSPGSDRTYYGYTF	TGTGCCAGCAGCCCCGGGTCGGACAGAACCTACTATGGCTACACCTTC
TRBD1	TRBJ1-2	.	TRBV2	CASRDRDRDYGYTF	TGTGCCAGCAGAGACCGGGACAGGGACTATGGCTACACCTTC
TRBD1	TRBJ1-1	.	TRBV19	CASSISRYRGPEAFF	TGTGCCAGTAGTATTAGTCGTTACAGGGGGCCTGAAGCTTTCTTT
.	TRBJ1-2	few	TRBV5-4	CASSPPDSLLQPYGYTF	TGTGCCAGCAGCCCTCCCGACAGTCTACTCCAACCCTATGGCTACACCTTC
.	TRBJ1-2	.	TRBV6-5	CASSYSDGRYGYTF	TGTGCCAGCAGTTACTCCGACGGACGCTATGGCTACACCTTC
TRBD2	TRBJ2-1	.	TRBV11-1	CASSSQRGGVYNEQFF	TGTGCCAGCAGCTCCCAGCGGGGCGGGGTATACAATGAGCAGTTCTTC
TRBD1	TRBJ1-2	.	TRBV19	CASSTSSGQNGYTF	TGTGCCAGTAGTACCAGTTCGGGACAGAACGGCTACACCTTC
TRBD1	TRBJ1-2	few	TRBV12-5	CASGLIPGQEHGYTF	TGTGCTAGTGGTTTGATCCCGGGACAGGAACATGGCTACACCTTC
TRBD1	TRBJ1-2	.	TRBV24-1	CATSDSTQGAYGYTF	TGTGCCACCAGTGATTCGACACAGGGGGCCTATGGCTACACCTTC
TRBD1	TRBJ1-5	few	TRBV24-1	CATSETTGEGQPQHF	TGTGCCACCAGTGAAACAACAGGGGAGGGTCAGCCCCAGCATTTT
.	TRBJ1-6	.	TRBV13	CASSLGRGFNSPLHF	TGTGCCAGCAGCTTAGGGAGGGGTTTTAATTCACCCCTCCACTTT
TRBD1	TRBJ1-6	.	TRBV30	CAWSGDSAYNSPLHF	TGTGCCTGGAGTGGGGACAGTGCCTATAATTCACCCCTCCACTTT
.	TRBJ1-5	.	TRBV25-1	CASSSRESNQPQHF	TGTGCCAGCAGTAGTAGGGAAAGCAATCAGCCCCAGCATTTT
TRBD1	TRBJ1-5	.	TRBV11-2	CASSLDDRGGNQPQHF	TGTGCCAGCAGCTTAGATGACAGGGGGGGTAATCAGCCCCAGCATTTT
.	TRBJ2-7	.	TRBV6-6	CASSYTEEQYF	TGTGCCAGCAGTTACACGGAGGAGCAGTACTTC
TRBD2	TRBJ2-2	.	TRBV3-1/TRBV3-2	CASSQDSGGAGELFF	TGTGCCAGCAGCCAAGATAGCGGGGGGGCAGGGGAGCTGTTTTTT
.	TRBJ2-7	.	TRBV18	CASSPGAASYEQYF	TGTGCCAGCTCACCAGGGGCGGCATCCTACGAGCAGTACTTC
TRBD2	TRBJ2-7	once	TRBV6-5	CASSFTGGDEQYF	TGTGCCAGCAGTTTTACGGGGGGGGACGAGCAGTACTTC
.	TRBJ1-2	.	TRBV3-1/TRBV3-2	CASSPHGGLGYTF	TGTGCCAGCAGCCCCCACGGGGGGTTAGGCTACACCTTC